This record concerns one TCR beta chain sequence. No antigen is known for it. With a much larger clone just one base away, this may be a read error. The CDR3 ends on some other residue instead of the conserved phenylalanine or tryptophan, so this is likely a read error. These data belong to a study of T cells in Graves' hyperthyroidism and ophthalmopathy. Germline V gene sequence: CDR1 MDHEN, CDR2 SYDVKM. The CDR3 contains 12 residues. The germline V and J ends were trimmed by 5 bases and 3 bases, with 8 bases remaining between them. Uncontrolled infection, other autoimmune disease, pregnancy or lactation excluded patients. Diagnoses were made from clinical symptoms, serum measures (thyroxine and TRAb), thyroid ultrasound and orbital computed tomography. General observations from the study: Blood shared most expanded thyroid clonotypes above 0.001.

TCR beta CDR3 sequences were amplified from RNA transcripts. First-round RT-PCR with HTBI primers amplified the TCR CDR3 region. Each CDR3 protein is one row after TCRdb ran MiXCR on the multiplex PCR reads. Of under 550,000 distinct CDR3 sequences detected, 12% to 15% appear once; the ten largest clones hold 5.3%. The chain uses TRBV28 and TRBJ2-7; D ambiguous. Sequencing used blood. This clonotype was sampled from a woman younger than 35 with Graves' hyperthyroidism. The chain's CDR3 is CASSRDIYEQYL. The CDR3 region has the DNA TGTGCCAGCAGTCGAGACATCTACGAGCAGTACCTC.